A single sample gave rise to the 23 T cell receptor beta chains below, sequenced in a study of blood T cell repertoires in COVID-19. Produced via immunoSEQ multiplex PCR; TCRdb's table is partial and in-frame only. This sample has 150,000 to 200,000 clones, with 85% found just once. Sequencing used peripheral blood. The receptor set was obtained from a woman aged 55-70 years with acute or convalescent COVID-19.

This clone was counted between two and nine times. The CDR3 nucleotides read TGTGCCAGTATGGATAATGGGGGGGCTAACTATGGCTACACCTTC. This sequence encodes CASMDNGGANYGYTF. This chain uses TRBV19 with TRBJ1-2; weak D call: TRBD1 (5 bases). The CDR3 runs 15 residues. Trimming pared 7 bases from V and 0 bases from J, leaving 15 bases between. Germline-derived CDR1 and CDR2 are LNHDA and SQIVND (reference sequence).

The chain combines TRBV28 with TRBJ2-5; no clear D gene. The V gene's germline CDR1 is MDHEN and CDR2 SYDVKM. V gave up 2 bases and J gave up 4 bases, with 5 bases separating them. This CDR3 comprises 12 residues. CDR3 amino acids: CASSLVLETQYF. Here the CDR3 DNA reads TGTGCCAGCAGTTTAGTACTAGAGACCCAGTACTTC.

The chain employs TRBV27 and TRBJ1-2, with D unresolved. V lost 6 bases to trimming and J lost 2 bases, with 13 bases between them. This CDR3 is 14 amino acids long. The V gene's germline CDR1 is MNHEY and CDR2 SMNVEV (reference sequence). CDR3 coding DNA: TGTGCCAGCAGGCCGAACACCCTGAACTATGGCTACACCTTC. It encodes CASRPNTLNYGYTF.

The chain recombines TRBV10-3 with TRBJ1-4; D gene unclear. CDR3 length equals 14 residues. V was clipped by 2 bases and J by 1 base, with 5 bases between them. The germline V gene encodes CDR1 ENHRY and CDR2 SYGVKD. The CDR3 is CAISERRTNEKLFF. The CDR3 DNA reads as TGTGCCATCAGTGAGAGGAGAACTAATGAAAAACTGTTTTTT.

The rearrangement links TRBV7-2 to TRBJ1-4; no firm D call. V lost 1 base and J 10 bases, leaving 10 bases between the germline ends. The CDR3 totals 13 residues. In germline, CDR1 is SGHTA, CDR2 FQGNSA. CDR3 region: CASSLVQRGKLFF. DNA for the CDR3: TGTGCCAGCAGCTTAGTGCAAAGAGGAAAACTGTTTTTT.

This chain connects TRBV5-4 to TRBJ2-2, with 10 positions matching TRBD2. The J segment lost 5 bases and the V segment lost 1 base, leaving 2 bases of the junction unmatched. This CDR3 contains 15 residues. CDR1 is SGHNT and CDR2 is YYREEE in the germline V gene (reference sequence). Written as DNA, the CDR3 is TGTGCCAGCAGCTTGTCACTAGCGGGAACCGGGGAGCTGTTTTTT. Its translation is CASSLSLAGTGELFF.

The CDR3 region is CASSKREEHYNSPLHF. The CDR3 DNA reads TGTGCCAGCAGCAAAAGGGAGGAGCACTATAATTCACCCCTCCACTTT. This chain links TRBV21-1 with TRBJ1-6. TRBV21-1 is described as a pseudogene. CDR3 length equals 16 residues.

The V and J genes are TRBV5-1 and TRBJ2-3; 7 positions agree with TRBD1. Trimming took 4 bases from V and 9 from J; bases not matched to a gene: 14. This CDR3 comprises 15 residues. Per germline, CDR1 SGHRS and CDR2 YFSETQ. DNA for the CDR3: TGCGCCAGCAGCCCATTTGACAGGGAAGGAGAGACGCAGTATTTT. Translated, it gives CASSPFDREGETQYF.

The genes are TRBV27 and TRBJ2-5; D is perhaps TRBD2 (7 bases). The CDR3 runs 15 residues. CDR1 is MNHEY and CDR2 is SMNVEV in the germline V gene (reference sequence). V shed 4 bases and J shed 0 bases, with 12 bases lying between them. The CDR3 sequence: CASSYSGGYQETQYF. The DNA for the CDR3 is TGTGCCAGCAGTTACTCGGGGGGCTACCAAGAGACCCAGTACTTC.

The rearrangement uses TRBV4-1 and TRBJ1-1; 7 bases are a match to TRBD1. This CDR3 has 14 residues. The V and J ends lost 6 bases and 4 bases, in that order; junction bases with no gene match: 8. Per the germline V gene, CDR1 is MGHRA and CDR2 is YSYEKL. The CDR3 loop reads CASRDQGGGTEAFF. Here the CDR3 DNA reads TGCGCCAGCAGGGACCAGGGGGGCGGCACTGAAGCTTTCTTT.

DNA for the CDR3: TGTGCCAGCACCCCCCTCCCGGCGGAAGAAAATGAAAAACTGTTTTTT. As protein: CASTPLPAEENEKLFF. The V and J genes are TRBV28 and TRBJ1-4; D remains unclear. The germline V gene has CDR1 MDHEN and CDR2 SYDVKM. CDR3 length: 16 amino acids. V lost 7 bases and J lost 5, with 20 bases in between.

V usage is TRBV6-5 and J usage is TRBJ2-3; the match to TRBD2 covers 8 bases. The CDR3 is made up of 14 amino acids. Germline V gene sequence: CDR1 MNHEY, CDR2 SVGAGI. J lost 0 bases, V lost 8 bases, and 4 bases had no gene match. The CDR3 loop reads CASQRGSSTDTQYF. As DNA, the CDR3 is TGTGCCAGCCAGCGGGGGTCTAGCACAGATACGCAGTATTTT.

This clone was seen a single time. This chain connects TRBV6-5 to TRBJ1-3; D gene ambiguous. The germline gives CDR1 MNHEY, CDR2 SVGAGI. V gave up 6 bases and J gave up 4 bases, with 13 bases separating them. The CDR3 is 14 residues long. The CDR3 protein is CASRRGGSGNTIYF. CDR3 DNA: TGTGCCAGCAGACGGGGAGGATCAGGAAACACCATATATTTT.

This sequence joins TRBV14 and TRBJ2-7; D unresolved. The CDR3 extends over 15 amino acids. The V gene's germline CDR1 is SGHDN and CDR2 FVKESK. V was clipped by 0 bases and J by 3 bases, with 12 bases between them. The CDR3 DNA is TGTGCCAGCAGCCAAGATATACAGTTGGGCTACGAGCAGTACTTC. Amino acids: CASSQDIQLGYEQYF.

This clone was detected once. The V and J genes are TRBV2 and TRBJ2-1; maybe TRBD2 (6 bases). The CDR3 has 13 amino acids. The ends were cut back, 6 bases at V and 6 bases at J, with 12 bases in the middle. From germline, CDR1 is SNHLY and CDR2 FYNNEI. The CDR3 bases are TGTGCCAGCAGCTCAGAGCGGGTCAATGAGCAGTTCTTC. Amino acid sequence: CASSSERVNEQFF.

The chain joins TRBV11-2 to TRBJ2-1; 12 positions agree with TRBD2. Germline V gives CDR1 SGHAT, CDR2 FQNNGV. This CDR3 comprises 18 residues. V dropped 5 bases and J dropped 4; count of bases not matched to a gene: 12. CDR3: CASSASIRTSGIYNEQFF. DNA of the CDR3: TGTGCCAGCAGCGCCAGCATTAGGACTAGCGGGATATACAATGAGCAGTTCTTC.

This clone was detected once. The chain joins TRBV6-5 to TRBJ1-2; weak D call: TRBD1 (6 bases). Germline V lookup: CDR1 MNHEY, CDR2 SVGAGI. Trimming took 5 bases from V and 4 from J, leaving 11 bases between them. This CDR3 has 13 residues. The CDR3 protein is CASSIDRTYGYTF. The DNA of the CDR3 is TGTGCCAGCAGTATAGACAGGACCTATGGCTACACCTTC.

V is TRBV14 and J is TRBJ2-3; TRBD2 aligns across 12 bases. Germline V CDR1 and CDR2: SGHDN, FVKESK. V shed 4 bases, J shed 3 bases, and the junction held 5 bases outside the gene matches. The CDR3 spans 16 residues. CDR3 protein: CASSPWTSGTTDTQYF. CDR3 coding DNA: TGTGCCAGCAGCCCCTGGACTAGCGGGACAACAGATACGCAGTATTTT.

The CDR3 reads CASSPPPSGRNNEQFF. The DNA of the CDR3 is TGTGCCAGCTCACCCCCTCCTAGCGGGCGAAACAATGAGCAGTTCTTC. The V and J genes are TRBV18 and TRBJ2-1; 8 positions agree with TRBD2. The ends lost 3 bases at V and 5 bases at J; junction bases unmatched: 9. The CDR3 is 16 residues long. Per germline, CDR1 KGHSH and CDR2 LQKENI.

V and J are TRBV9 and TRBJ1-3; D gene ambiguous. The CDR3 is 14 residues long. Germline-derived CDR1 and CDR2 are SGDLS and YYNGEE. V lost 3 bases and J lost 0, with 7 bases in between. The CDR3 here is CASSAWSSGNTIYF. The CDR3 nucleotides are TGTGCCAGCAGCGCATGGAGCTCTGGAAACACCATATATTTT.

The gene calls are TRBV27 and TRBJ1-6; the D is unclear. The V end was cut by 0 bases, the J end by 9 bases, with 9 bases between. Germline V lookup: CDR1 MNHEY, CDR2 SMNVEV (reference sequence). This CDR3 has 14 residues. CDR3 in DNA: TGTGCCAGCAGTTTATCTCGGGGTAGTTCACCCCTCCACTTT. Its protein is CASSLSRGSSPLHF.

This chain links TRBV6-6 with TRBJ1-2; unclear D gene. The germline V gene encodes CDR1 MNHNY and CDR2 SVGAGI (reference sequence). Trimming stripped 6 bases from V and 6 bases from J, with 17 bases between. The CDR3 has 14 residues. In nucleotides, the CDR3 is TGTGCCAGCAGGTCGTCTGGGCGGGAAGATGGCTACACCTTC. Translated: CASRSSGREDGYTF.

The CDR3 bases are TGTGCCAGCAGCAAGGGCTCTGGAGCTTTCTTT. Its translation: CASSKGSGAFF. This chain uses TRBV21-1 with TRBJ1-1; TRBD1 is the table's D call and was not checked against the DNA. TRBV21-1 is deemed a pseudogene. The CDR3 is 11 residues long.